The text below deals with one T cell receptor (beta chain). Its antigen is currently unknown. Sequencing of each sample assayed around 10^5 TCR templates. Clones were sequenced by immunoSEQ multiplex PCR, and TCRdb holds only the in-frame ones, with some missing. This repertoire shows 50,000 to 75,000 clones, roughly 85% found once; its top ten account for 0.4% to 0.5%. This sample is part of a study of siplizumab effects on memory and regulatory T cells. Notes on the study in general: Siplizumab produced a significant reduction in alloreactive sequences that were traceable to unstimulated CD4+ memory cells.

Germline lookup yields CDR1 SGHRS and CDR2 YFSETQ. The CDR3 covers 16 residues. J lost 0 bases, V lost 4 bases, and 6 bases had no gene match. The sequenced sample consisted of memory CD4+ T cells sorted from blood. The clonotype originates from a human donor in good health. The chain combines TRBV5-1 with TRBJ1-4, with TRBD1 matching over 7 bases. For the CDR3, the DNA is TGCGCCAGCAGCGCCACCGGGACAGCAACTAATGAAAAACTGTTTTTT. This translates into CASSATGTATNEKLFF.